The 27 T cell receptor beta chains below were found in one sample sequenced in a study of blood T cell repertoires in COVID-19. Assay: immunoSEQ multiplex PCR; the TCRdb copy retains only in-frame clones and omits some. The repertoire holds 350,000 to 450,000 clones, around 91% seen once, with more than 0.95% in the top ten. Sample: PBMCs or T cells enriched from blood (not recorded which). The origin of the receptors is a man under 40 who had recovered from COVID-19.

Notes on this clone: This same CDR3 is encoded by further DNA sequences in the sample. The chain carries TRBV10-2 and TRBJ2-1; D may be TRBD2 (6 bases). The CDR3 consists of 16 residues. Trimming pared 5 bases from V and 4 bases from J, leaving 18 bases between. Germline V gives CDR1 WSHSY, CDR2 SAAADI. CDR3: CASSSQGGEPYNEQFF. The CDR3, as DNA: TGCGCCAGCAGTTCTCAGGGCGGGGAACCGTACAATGAGCAGTTCTTC.

V and J are TRBV28 and TRBJ2-5, with 15 nucleotides matching TRBD2. Looked up from germline, CDR1 is MDHEN and CDR2 is SYDVKM. J gave up 4 bases and V 7 bases, and 7 bases lay outside the gene matches. The CDR3 contains 16 residues. This CDR3 reads CASTSPGLAGGETQYF. CDR3 nucleotide sequence: TGTGCCAGCACTTCCCCGGGACTAGCGGGAGGAGAGACCCAGTACTTC. Full variable domain (outside the CDR3, taken from reference TRBV28 and TRBJ2-5): DVKVTQSSRYLVKRTGEKVFLECVQDMDHENMFWYRQDPGLGLRLIYFSYDVKMKEKGDIPEGYSVSREKKERFSLILESASTNQTSMYLCASTSPGLAGGETQYFGPGTRLLVL.

V gene TRBV3-1 (or the pseudogene TRBV3-2) combines with J gene TRBJ1-1; TRBD1 matches 8 bases. V dropped 4 bases and J dropped 4; count of bases not matched to a gene: 8. Germline V lookup: CDR1 LGHDT, CDR2 YNNKEL (reference sequence). CDR3 length: 15 residues. This chain's CDR3 is CASSPRQGRTTEAFF. DNA for the CDR3: TGTGCCAGCAGCCCGAGACAGGGGAGGACCACTGAAGCTTTCTTT.

This clone was seen once. CDR3 sequence reads: CASSPTGGFYGYTF. DNA of the CDR3: TGTGCCAGCAGCCCAACAGGGGGCTTCTATGGCTACACCTTC. This chain joins TRBV14 and TRBJ1-2, with TRBD1 identical over 9 bases. V trimming: 4 bases; J trimming: 4 bases; junction bases outside the gene matches: 4. Germline CDR1 SGHDN, CDR2 FVKESK. This CDR3 comprises 14 residues.

The rearrangement joins TRBV18 to TRBJ2-1; 13 nucleotides match TRBD2. This CDR3 region has 16 residues. Per the germline V gene, CDR1 is KGHSH and CDR2 is LQKENI. V gave up 0 bases and J gave up 7 bases; unmatched junction bases: 3. The DNA for the CDR3 is TGTGCCAGCTCACCACCCAGGACTAGCGGGGGAAATGAGCAGTTCTTC. It is translated as CASSPPRTSGGNEQFF.

J is TRBJ2-2 and V is TRBV30, with a possible D match to TRBD2 (5 bases). Trimming removed 5 bases from V and 7 bases from J, with 8 bases in between. This CDR3 region has 11 residues. Germline loops: CDR1 GTSNPN, CDR2 SVGIG (reference sequence). This CDR3 is CAWGRGGELFF. CDR3 sequence (DNA): TGTGCCTGGGGACGGGGCGGGGAGCTGTTTTTT.

The chain carries TRBV6-5 and TRBJ1-3; D remains unclear. CDR3 size: 14 residues. Trimming shortened V by 8 bases and J by 0 bases, and 11 bases separated the two germline ends. The V gene's germline CDR1 is MNHEY and CDR2 SVGAGI. The DNA for the CDR3 is TGTGCCAGCTCTAATACCTACTCTGGAAACACCATATATTTT. Translation: CASSNTYSGNTIYF.

A single count supports this clone. The chain is built from TRBV5-5 and TRBJ1-1; TRBD1 aligns across 8 bases. Trimming at V came to 4 bases and at J to 1 base, leaving 6 bases not matched to a gene. Germline CDR1 SGHKS, CDR2 YYEKEE (reference sequence). The CDR3 has 15 amino acids. The CDR3 region has the DNA TGTGCCAGCAGCATTGACAGGGGTCGGAACACTGAAGCTTTCTTT. Encoded protein: CASSIDRGRNTEAFF.

The J gene is TRBJ2-3, the V gene TRBV10-3; no reliable D call. There are 13 residues in the CDR3. The ends were cut back, 4 bases at V and 3 bases at J, with 8 bases in the middle. Germline CDR1 and CDR2: ENHRY and SYGVKD. The CDR3 loop reads CAISVASTDTQYF. In nucleotides, the CDR3 is TGTGCCATCAGTGTTGCGAGTACAGATACGCAGTATTTT.

This chain links TRBV10-2 with TRBJ1-3, with 8 bases matching TRBD1. The junction had 3 bases not matched to a gene; V was cut back by 8 bases and J by 0 bases. The CDR3 has 14 amino acids. CDR1 and CDR2 (germline): WSHSY, SAAADI. This CDR3 reads CASQTGGSGNTIYF. CDR3 coding DNA: TGCGCCAGCCAAACAGGGGGCTCTGGAAACACCATATATTTT.

The chain employs TRBV19 and TRBJ1-1; 9 nucleotides align to TRBD1. The V gene end was trimmed by 2 bases and the J gene end by 1 base; junction bases not matched to a gene: 5. Germline V lookup: CDR1 LNHDA, CDR2 SQIVND (reference sequence). The CDR3 spans 16 residues. The DNA of the CDR3 is TGTGCCAGTAGTATAACAGGGGGCAGGGAGAACACTGAAGCTTTCTTT. It codes for CASSITGGRENTEAFF. The full variable domain, rest sourced from reference TRBV19 and TRBJ1-1, is DGGITQSPKYLFRKEGQNVTLSCEQNLNHDAMYWYRQDPGQGLRLIYYSQIVNDFQKGDIAEGYSVSREKKESFPLTVTSAQKNPTAFYLCASSITGGRENTEAFFGQGTRLTVV.

This sequence joins TRBV19 and TRBJ2-1, with TRBD2 identical over 13 bases. Per germline, CDR1 LNHDA and CDR2 SQIVND (reference sequence). V was clipped by 5 bases and J by 9 bases; unmatched bases: 10. This CDR3 spans 16 amino acids. This CDR3 is CASSVHGTSGTSEQFF. In DNA form, the CDR3 reads TGTGCCAGTAGTGTACACGGGACTAGCGGGACCAGTGAGCAGTTCTTC.

The chain joins TRBV5-1 to TRBJ1-1; weak D call: TRBD1 (5 bases). The CDR3 loop spans 14 amino acids. V lost 2 bases and J lost 1, with 9 bases in between. From germline, CDR1 is SGHRS and CDR2 YFSETQ. The CDR3 nucleotides read TGCGCCAGCAGCTTCACCCAGGGGAACACTGAAGCTTTCTTT. It translates to CASSFTQGNTEAFF.

This chain links TRBV28 with TRBJ2-7, with no clear D. CDR1 and CDR2 from the germline V gene are MDHEN and SYDVKM. This CDR3 contains 14 residues. Trimming stripped 4 bases from V and 3 bases from J, with 13 bases between. CDR3 amino acids: CASSSPDLYYEQYF. As DNA, the CDR3 is TGTGCCAGCAGTTCCCCCGACTTGTACTACGAGCAGTACTTC.

The V and J genes are TRBV18 and TRBJ2-1; 9 bases fit TRBD2. There are 16 residues in the CDR3. The V gene end was trimmed by 1 base and the J gene end by 3 bases; junction bases not matched to a gene: 4. CDR1 is KGHSH, CDR2 LQKENI, per germline. The CDR3 nucleotides are TGTGCCAGCTCACCACAGCTACTAGCGGGCTACAATGAGCAGTTCTTC. Amino acid sequence: CASSPQLLAGYNEQFF.

The V call is TRBV29-1, the J call TRBJ1-2, with 9 bases identical to TRBD1. Germline V gives CDR1 SQVTM, CDR2 ANQGSEA. Trimming cost V 0 bases and J 8 bases; bases outside gene matches: 13. The length of the CDR3 is 16 residues. The CDR3 DNA reads TGCAGCGTTGAAGATCTAGTTGGGACAGGGAGCCGCGGCTACACCTTC. The encoded protein is CSVEDLVGTGSRGYTF.

This clone has only one observation. The V gene is TRBV4-2, the J gene TRBJ2-3; the D is unclear. Germline V CDR1 and CDR2: LGHNA, YNFKEQ. CDR3 length equals 13 residues. V was cut by 0 bases and J by 4 bases, with 5 bases left in between. CDR3 in DNA: TGTGCCAGCAGCCAAGATCCCGCAGATACGCAGTATTTT. Its protein is CASSQDPADTQYF.

Only one count was recorded for this clone. The rearrangement joins TRBV19 to TRBJ2-1; maybe TRBD2 (6 bases). The CDR3 has 14 amino acids. The V gene lost 0 bases and the J gene lost 8 bases, with 11 bases spanning the gap. CDR1 and CDR2 from the germline V gene are LNHDA and SQIVND (reference sequence). The CDR3: CASSIDRGKYEQFF. In nucleotides, the CDR3 is TGTGCCAGTAGTATAGATCGCGGGAAGTATGAGCAGTTCTTC.

The genes are TRBV19 and TRBJ1-1; D may be TRBD1 (6 bases). The CDR3 loop spans 13 amino acids. From germline, CDR1 is LNHDA and CDR2 SQIVND (reference sequence). The V end lost 4 bases, the J end lost 3 bases, and 9 bases lay between the germline ends. CDR3 amino acids: CASSTNRDTEAFF. The CDR3 region has the DNA TGTGCCAGTAGTACTAACAGGGACACTGAAGCTTTCTTT.

This clone was recorded only once. The chain recombines TRBV4-2 with TRBJ2-7; TRBD1 might be the D (5 bases). The V end lost 3 bases, the J end lost 0 bases, and 12 bases lay between the germline ends. CDR3 length: 15 amino acids. CDR1 is LGHNA and CDR2 is YNFKEQ in the germline V gene. CDR3 bases: TGTGCCAGCAGCCAGGACGGACAAAACTCCTACGAGCAGTACTTC. Its protein product is CASSQDGQNSYEQYF.

This clone appeared a single time. The J gene is TRBJ2-5, the V gene TRBV30; D unresolved. The CDR3 runs to 12 residues. The V gene's germline CDR1 is GTSNPN and CDR2 SVGIG (reference sequence). V dropped 5 bases and J dropped 7 bases, with 14 bases sitting between them. The CDR3 DNA sequence: TGTGCCTGGGCTAATTGGAGAGGGACCCAGTACTTC. Protein: CAWANWRGTQYF.

This chain uses TRBV29-1 with TRBJ2-5, with 9 bases that match TRBD2. CDR3 size: 13 residues. CDR1 and CDR2 from the germline V gene are SQVTM and ANQGSEA. The J segment lost 2 bases and the V segment lost 3 bases, leaving 1 base of the junction unmatched. DNA for the CDR3: TGCAGCGTTGACGGACTAGCGCAAGAGACCCAGTACTTC. As protein: CSVDGLAQETQYF.

The genes are TRBV4-1 and TRBJ1-5, with TRBD1 as a possible D gene (6 bases). The CDR3 loop spans 16 amino acids. In germline, CDR1 is MGHRA, CDR2 YSYEKL. V was shortened by 0 bases and J by 2 bases, with 11 bases between the two germline ends. CDR3 region: CASSQEGGAGNQPQHF. The CDR3 DNA reads TGCGCCAGCAGCCAAGAAGGGGGGGCCGGCAATCAGCCCCAGCATTTT.

V and J are TRBV5-5 and TRBJ2-2, with 8 nucleotides matching TRBD1. Germline CDR1 reads SGHKS; CDR2 reads YYEKEE (reference sequence). This CDR3 spans 16 amino acids. The trim removed 7 bases at V and 3 bases at J, leaving 11 bases unmatched. This CDR3 reads CASYGQGAVYTGELFF. The CDR3 DNA reads TGTGCCAGCTACGGGCAGGGGGCTGTTTACACCGGGGAGCTGTTTTTT.

The chain employs TRBV15 and TRBJ1-5; TRBD1 is a possible D gene (5 bases). The CDR3 length is 15 residues. V was clipped by 5 bases and J by 6 bases, with 17 bases between them. Germline-derived CDR1 and CDR2 are LNHNV and YYDKDF (reference sequence). The CDR3 region is CATSPRVGVGQPQHF. DNA for the CDR3: TGTGCCACCAGCCCCCGGGTAGGGGTAGGTCAGCCCCAGCATTTT.

The chain joins TRBV5-5 to TRBJ1-1, with 8 bases fitting TRBD1. There are 15 residues in the CDR3. CDR1 is SGHKS, CDR2 YYEKEE, per germline (reference sequence). V trimming: 0 bases; J trimming: 5 bases; junction bases outside the gene matches: 6. The CDR3 is CASSLVQGESTEAFF. CDR3 DNA sequence: TGTGCCAGCAGCTTGGTACAGGGGGAGTCGACTGAAGCTTTCTTT. Based on the CDR3 plus reference TRBV5-5 and TRBJ1-1, the full variable domain is DAGVTQSPTHLIKTRGQQVTLRCSPISGHKSVSWYQQVLGQGPQFIFQYYEKEERGRGNFPDRFSARQFPNYSSELNVNALLLGDSALYLCASSLVQGESTEAFFGQGTRLTVV.

This chain links TRBV6-5 with TRBJ2-2; unclear D gene. The CDR3 is made up of 14 amino acids. In germline, CDR1 is MNHEY, CDR2 SVGAGI. Trimming took 9 bases from V and 0 from J, leaving 11 bases between them. The CDR3 sequence is CASKSHANTGELFF. For the CDR3, the DNA is TGTGCCAGTAAGAGTCACGCGAACACCGGGGAGCTGTTTTTT.